This entry lists 32 T cell receptor beta chains sequenced from one sample in a study of shared clonotypes between healthy human individuals. The protocol was immunoSEQ multiplex PCR, while the TCRdb copy is restricted to in-frame clones and leaves out a portion. This sample has around 2.1 million clones, with around 95% found just once. The sequencing sample was made of naive CD4+ T cells sorted from blood. The subset was: CD45RA+ positively selected. These receptors all stem from a young man in good health.

The chain couples TRBV18 to TRBJ2-5, with 7 bases aligning to TRBD1. After removal of 0 bases from V and 1 base from J, the junction contained 5 bases not matched to a gene. The V gene's germline CDR1 is KGHSH and CDR2 LQKENI. The CDR3 extends over 16 amino acids. The CDR3 nucleotides read TGTGCCAGCTCACCACCAGTTCGACAGGGCCAAGAGACCCAGTACTTC. It encodes CASSPPVRQGQETQYF.

This chain uses TRBV27 with TRBJ2-3, with D perhaps TRBD1 or TRBD2 (5 bases each). CDR1 and CDR2 (germline): MNHEY, SMNVEV (reference sequence). The ends were cut back, 5 bases at V and 6 bases at J, with 18 bases in the middle. The CDR3 loop spans 15 amino acids. The CDR3 bases are TGTGCCAGCAGTCCCCAGGGTAGAGGGACGGATACGCAGTATTTT. Translating it yields CASSPQGRGTDTQYF.

The gene calls are TRBV28 and TRBJ2-4; tentatively, D is TRBD1 or TRBD2 (6 bases each). The V gene's germline CDR1 is MDHEN and CDR2 SYDVKM. The CDR3 is made up of 17 amino acids. Trimming took 2 bases from V and 6 from J, leaving 20 bases between them. In nucleotides, the CDR3 is TGTGCCAGCAGTTTAAGTCAACTCTCCAGGGGAGGAAACATTCAGTACTTC. Residues: CASSLSQLSRGGNIQYF.

This sequence joins TRBV5-1 and TRBJ1-1; 9 nucleotides match TRBD1. Germline V gene data show CDR1 as SGHRS and CDR2 as YFSETQ. This CDR3 region has 17 residues. V trimming: 4 bases; J trimming: 2 bases; junction bases outside the gene matches: 12. The CDR3 region is CASSPGQGQTRNTEAFF. The CDR3 nucleotides read TGCGCCAGCAGCCCGGGACAGGGCCAAACCAGAAACACTGAAGCTTTCTTT.

This sequence joins TRBV7-2 and TRBJ2-5, with D perhaps TRBD2 (6 bases). Trimming left V 6 bases short and J 5 bases short, with 19 bases between. This CDR3 is 15 amino acids long. The germline V gene encodes CDR1 SGHTA and CDR2 FQGNSA. This CDR3 reads CASSQDGGGGETQYF. CDR3 nucleotides: TGTGCCAGCAGTCAAGACGGGGGAGGTGGTGAGACCCAGTACTTC.

This clone was found once. V usage is TRBV9 and J usage is TRBJ1-5; D is possibly TRBD1 (5 bases). The CDR3 consists of 15 residues. From germline, CDR1 is SGDLS and CDR2 YYNGEE. V was shortened by 0 bases and J by 6 bases, with 13 bases between the two germline ends. CDR3 sequence: CASSVADSNTQPQHF. The CDR3 DNA follows: TGTGCCAGCAGCGTAGCAGACAGCAACACTCAGCCCCAGCATTTT. The full variable domain, rest sourced from reference TRBV9 and TRBJ1-5, is DSGVTQTPKHLITATGQRVTLRCSPRSGDLSVYWYQQSLDQGLQFLIQYYNGEERAKGNILERFSAQQFPDLHSELNLSSLELGDSALYFCASSVADSNTQPQHFGDGTRLSIL.

This CDR3 is CAIGLAGDTGELFF. The CDR3 coding sequence is TGTGCCATCGGACTAGCGGGGGACACCGGGGAGCTGTTTTTT. The rearrangement joins TRBV10-3 to TRBJ2-2; the match to TRBD2 covers 13 bases. Germline V gives CDR1 ENHRY, CDR2 SYGVKD. The CDR3 runs 14 residues. With 8 bases clipped from V and 3 bases from J, the junction kept 0 bases outside the gene matches.

The chain employs TRBV5-1 and TRBJ2-3; D gene unclear. Germline V gene data show CDR1 as SGHRS and CDR2 as YFSETQ. The V and J ends lost 1 base and 4 bases respectively, with 4 bases between them. CDR3 length: 12 amino acids. The CDR3 sequence: CASSLNADTQYF. The CDR3 DNA sequence: TGCGCCAGCAGCTTGAACGCAGATACGCAGTATTTT.

The genes are TRBV30 and TRBJ1-2; 9 nucleotides match TRBD1. The CDR3 runs to 14 residues. Germline trimming cut 5 bases from V and 5 bases from J; bases unmatched to any gene: 9. Germline V gene lookup returns CDR1 GTSNPN and CDR2 SVGIG (reference sequence). The CDR3 loop reads CAWGTGGAAYGYTF. CDR3 coding DNA: TGTGCCTGGGGCACAGGGGGCGCTGCTTATGGCTACACCTTC. The full variable domain, rest sourced from reference TRBV30 and TRBJ1-2, is SQTIHQWPATLVQPVGSPLSLECTVEGTSNPNLYWYRQAAGRGLQLLFYSVGIGQISSEVPQNLSASRPQDRQFILSSKKLLLSDSGFYLCAWGTGGAAYGYTFGSGTRLTVV.

This clone showed up just once. J is TRBJ2-5 and V is TRBV5-1; 8 nucleotides align to TRBD1. J gave up 2 bases and V 4 bases, and 10 bases lay outside the gene matches. This CDR3 is 16 amino acids long. Germline CDR1 and CDR2: SGHRS and YFSETQ. The chain's CDR3 is CASSPGQGNPQETQYF. The CDR3 bases are TGCGCCAGCAGCCCCGGACAGGGAAACCCACAAGAGACCCAGTACTTC.

V usage is TRBV21-1 and J usage is TRBJ2-7. TRBV21-1 has pseudogene status. The CDR3 is 14 residues long. The CDR3 is CASSKEGITYEQYF. In DNA form, the CDR3 reads TGTGCCAGCAGCAAAGAAGGCATAACCTACGAGCAGTACTTC.

The rearrangement joins TRBV19 to TRBJ2-2; the D is unclear. The CDR3 spans 20 residues. Germline V lookup: CDR1 LNHDA, CDR2 SQIVND (reference sequence). Trimming cost V 4 bases and J 0 bases, with 24 bases left between them. The DNA for the CDR3 is TGTGCCAGTAGTACCCTGGATCCGGCAGCTCTTCCTCCGAACACCGGGGAGCTGTTTTTT. Encoded protein: CASSTLDPAALPPNTGELFF.

V and J are TRBV6-1 and TRBJ1-5; D is ambiguous. The CDR3 consists of 12 residues. Germline V lookup: CDR1 MNHNS, CDR2 SASEGT. V gave up 11 bases and J gave up 4 bases, with 12 bases separating them. This CDR3 is CAVGRGNQPQHF. CDR3 DNA: TGTGCCGTGGGTCGGGGAAATCAGCCCCAGCATTTT.

The V and J genes are TRBV13 and TRBJ2-1, with D perhaps being TRBD1 or TRBD2 (5 bases each). V lost 0 bases, J lost 5 bases, and 20 bases lay in between. CDR1 and CDR2 from the germline V gene are PRHDT and FYEKMQ (reference sequence). This CDR3 has 18 amino acids. In DNA, the CDR3 is TGTGCCAGCAGCTTAGGAGGGACCGGGACCTCCGTGGACAATGAGCAGTTCTTC. This gives the protein CASSLGGTGTSVDNEQFF.

The chain combines TRBV29-1 with TRBJ1-1; maybe TRBD1 (5 bases). This CDR3 spans 15 amino acids. V lost 2 bases, J lost 4 bases, and 17 bases lay in between. The germline CDR1 and CDR2 sequences are SQVTM and ANQGSEA. CDR3 residues: CSVETRKGLGTEAFF. The CDR3 DNA reads TGCAGCGTTGAAACGAGGAAGGGGCTGGGCACTGAAGCTTTCTTT.

The J gene is TRBJ2-5, the V gene TRBV27; 7 nucleotides match TRBD2. Unmatched junction bases numbered 8, after V lost 5 bases and J lost 5 bases. This CDR3 has 14 residues. Germline CDR1 is MNHEY and CDR2 is SMNVEV (reference sequence). CDR3 nucleotides: TGTGCCAGCAGTCCAGCGGGAAAGGGGGAGACCCAGTACTTC. Its protein is CASSPAGKGETQYF.

The chain joins TRBV5-1 to TRBJ2-3, with TRBD1 matching 8 bases. The germline V gene encodes CDR1 SGHRS and CDR2 YFSETQ. Trimming at V came to 6 bases and at J to 5 bases, leaving 5 bases not matched to a gene. The CDR3 consists of 13 residues. The CDR3 spells CASKRTGKDTQYF. Written as DNA, the CDR3 is TGCGCCAGCAAGCGGACAGGGAAAGATACGCAGTATTTT.

This chain connects TRBV7-6 to TRBJ2-4; D unclear. CDR3 length: 12 residues. Between the trimmed V and J ends, which lost 4 bases and 7 bases, there was a span of 8 bases. The germline V gene encodes CDR1 SGHVS and CDR2 FNYEAQ. The CDR3 DNA reads as TGTGCCAGCAGCTCCCGAAACAACATTCAGTACTTC. This sequence encodes CASSSRNNIQYF.

The CDR3 protein is CASSPGTSVSYEQYF. The CDR3 DNA follows: TGTGCCAGCAGCCCCGGGACTAGCGTGTCCTACGAGCAGTACTTC. This chain links TRBV7-8 with TRBJ2-7, with TRBD2 matching over 10 bases. CDR3 size: 15 residues. V shed 5 bases, J shed 1 base, and the junction held 5 bases outside the gene matches. Germline V CDR1 and CDR2: SGHVS, FQNEAQ.

This sequence joins TRBV5-1 and TRBJ2-1; 7 nucleotides agree with TRBD1. The J segment lost 6 bases and the V segment lost 3 bases, leaving 15 bases of the junction unmatched. The CDR3 runs 17 residues. The germline gives CDR1 SGHRS, CDR2 YFSETQ. CDR3 in DNA: TGCGCCAGCAGCTACGCGACAGGGTTCGTCCGTAGCAATGAGCAGTTCTTC. Translating gives CASSYATGFVRSNEQFF.

The genes are TRBV5-4 and TRBJ1-2, with TRBD1 identical over 8 bases. The germline V gene has CDR1 SGHNT and CDR2 YYREEE (reference sequence). J lost 2 bases, V lost 0 bases, and 3 bases had no gene match. CDR3 size: 15 residues. CDR3 sequence: CASSLGQGKNYGYTF. CDR3 DNA sequence: TGTGCCAGCAGCTTGGGACAGGGGAAAAACTATGGCTACACCTTC.

The genes are TRBV6-6 and TRBJ2-1; tentatively, D is TRBD2 (5 bases). Trimming left V 3 bases short and J 6 bases short, with 12 bases between. This CDR3 has 14 residues. The germline gives CDR1 MNHNY, CDR2 SVGAGI (reference sequence). The CDR3 sequence: CASSYKRSLNEQFF. The CDR3 DNA is TGTGCCAGCAGTTATAAGCGGTCCCTCAATGAGCAGTTCTTC.

The rearrangement joins TRBV27 to TRBJ2-7; maybe TRBD1 (6 bases). Trimming took 7 bases from V and 4 from J, leaving 20 bases between them. The CDR3 runs 15 residues. From germline, CDR1 is MNHEY and CDR2 SMNVEV (reference sequence). The CDR3 DNA sequence: TGTGCCAGCACCTCAGTGAAGGACAGAATGTACGAGCAGTACTTC. Protein sequence: CASTSVKDRMYEQYF.

The chain employs TRBV27 and TRBJ1-2; a weak D match, TRBD1 (5 bases). The V end was cut by 5 bases, the J end by 7 bases, with 32 bases between. Per germline, CDR1 MNHEY and CDR2 SMNVEV (reference sequence). This CDR3 region has 19 residues. DNA for the CDR3: TGTGCCAGCAGTCCCGACGTACAACGGGGCCACAGCGTCGAAGGTGGCTACACCTTC. Translating gives CASSPDVQRGHSVEGGYTF.

The chain couples TRBV5-4 to TRBJ1-2; D gene ambiguous. V was trimmed by 0 bases and J by 5 bases, leaving 11 bases between them. CDR1 and CDR2 (germline): SGHNT, YYREEE (reference sequence). The CDR3 spans 14 residues. The CDR3 DNA is TGTGCCAGCAGCTTGGATACGCTGAGATATGGCTACACCTTC. The encoded protein is CASSLDTLRYGYTF.

The CDR3 spells CASSRTSGRIDTQYF. The DNA of the CDR3 is TGTGCCAGCAGCCGGACTAGCGGGAGAATAGATACGCAGTATTTT. The chain links TRBV7-8 to TRBJ2-3, with 13 bases fitting TRBD2. The trim removed 5 bases at V and 5 bases at J, leaving 4 bases unmatched. The CDR3 has 15 amino acids. Germline V gives CDR1 SGHVS, CDR2 FQNEAQ. Full variable domain (remainder filled in from reference TRBV7-8 and TRBJ2-3): GAGVSQSPRYKVAKRGQDVALRCDPISGHVSLFWYQQALGQGPEFLTYFQNEAQLDKSGLPSDRFFAERPEGSVSTLKIQRTQQEDSAVYLCASSRTSGRIDTQYFGPGTRLTVL.

The chain uses TRBV7-2 and TRBJ1-1; D is unresolved. V gave up 2 bases and J gave up 0 bases, with 10 bases separating them. Germline CDR1 SGHTA, CDR2 FQGNSA. CDR3 length: 15 amino acids. CDR3 in DNA: TGTGCCAGCAGCTTATCTCCCGGCATGAACACTGAAGCTTTCTTT. Amino acid sequence: CASSLSPGMNTEAFF.

This clone was counted between two and nine times. V gene TRBV6-5 combines with J gene TRBJ2-2, with 7 bases identical to TRBD2. Germline values: CDR1 MNHEY, CDR2 SVGAGI. The CDR3 runs to 15 residues. J gave up 1 base and V 2 bases, and 1 base lay outside the gene matches. CDR3 bases: TGTGCCAGCAGTTACGGACTAGTGAACACCGGGGAGCTGTTTTTT. Its protein product is CASSYGLVNTGELFF.

The chain links TRBV5-4 to TRBJ1-2; D call uncertain. This CDR3 region has 15 residues. Per germline, CDR1 SGHNT and CDR2 YYREEE (reference sequence). Trimming shortened V by 4 bases and J by 5 bases, and 18 bases separated the two germline ends. The DNA for the CDR3 is TGTGCCAGCAGCCCAACTGTGGCGGAACAGTATGGCTACACCTTC. This codes for CASSPTVAEQYGYTF. The full variable domain, in which reference TRBV5-4 and TRBJ1-2 provide the parts outside the CDR3, is ETGVTQSPTHLIKTRGQQVTLRCSSQSGHNTVSWYQQALGQGPQFIFQYYREEENGRGNFPPRFSGLQFPNYSSELNVNALELDDSALYLCASSPTVAEQYGYTFGSGTRLTVV.

The rearrangement joins TRBV30 to TRBJ1-5; 10 bases match TRBD1. V was pared by 6 bases and J by 2 bases, with 7 bases of the junction left unmatched. Germline V gene data show CDR1 as GTSNPN and CDR2 as SVGIG (reference sequence). CDR3 size: 15 residues. In DNA, the CDR3 is TGTGCCTGCGGGACAGGGGCCTCTGGCAATCAGCCCCAGCATTTT. Its translation: CACGTGASGNQPQHF.

The chain couples TRBV10-3 to TRBJ2-7; 10 bases match TRBD1. J gave up 5 bases and V 10 bases, and 8 bases lay outside the gene matches. CDR3 size: 13 residues. Germline CDR1 is ENHRY and CDR2 is SYGVKD. This chain's CDR3 is CATSTGGMDEQYF. In DNA form, the CDR3 reads TGTGCCACCTCGACAGGGGGCATGGACGAGCAGTACTTC.

The chain uses TRBV6-5 and TRBJ2-7, with 13 bases aligning to TRBD2. CDR1 and CDR2 (germline): MNHEY, SVGAGI. J lost 6 bases, V lost 5 bases, and 7 bases had no gene match. The CDR3 is 15 amino acids. The CDR3 DNA follows: TGTGCCAGCAGTCGGGGGACTAGCGGGGTTAGCGAGCAGTACTTC. Translated, it gives CASSRGTSGVSEQYF.